This T cell receptor (beta chain) was identified in a study of OX40 agonist ivuxolimab in advanced cancers. The protocol was immunoSEQ multiplex PCR, while the TCRdb copy is restricted to in-frame clones and leaves out a portion. Here the sample spans some 72,000 clones, about 90% being singletons. This clone was picked up one time. V lost 7 bases, J lost 0 bases, and 9 bases stayed unmatched. CDR1 is MDHEN and CDR2 is SYDVKM in the germline V gene. The CDR3 is made up of 15 amino acids. This receptor was taken from an adult with an advanced solid tumor such as melanoma, head and neck, liver or kidney cancer. Sequencing used CD4+ or CD8+ T cells sorted from blood, obtained in a trial of the OX40 agonist ivuxolimab. The chain is built from TRBV28 and TRBJ2-7; 7 bases line up with TRBD1. CDR3 DNA sequence: TGTGCCAGCAACATACCTGGGGACAGCTCCTACGAGCAGTACTTC. Amino acids: CASNIPGDSSYEQYF.